This TCR beta chain was identified in a study of T cell responses to AZD1222 COVID-19 vaccine. In the study overall: Second-dose schedules of about 4 or about 12 weeks were combined.

Broader study findings: Among AZD1222 vaccinees, only 6 or 7 were seropositive at baseline. Compared with day 0, the breadth and depth of the Spike-specific TCR repertoire rose significantly after two doses of AZD1222.

This clone has a single count. Its antigen is undetermined. The protocol was immunoSEQ multiplex PCR, while the TCRdb copy is restricted to in-frame clones and leaves out a portion. Counted here are roughly 170,000 clones, around 90% occurring once; the ten biggest clones make up 0.49%. Germline V gives CDR1 SGHVS, CDR2 FNYEAQ. The length of the CDR3 is 17 residues. The V end was cut by 1 base, the J end by 3 bases, with 16 bases between. The chain links TRBV7-6 to TRBJ1-3; tentative D call: TRBD1 (5 bases). The sequenced sample was peripheral blood, obtained on day 0 of AZD1222 vaccination. This TCR came from an adult in good health. The DNA of the CDR3 is TGTGCCAGCAGCTTAGTTTGGGGACTCCACCGTGGAAACACCATATATTTT. Translation gives CASSLVWGLHRGNTIYF.